This entry lists 14 T cell receptor beta chains sequenced from one sample in a study of prognosis after radiotherapy for stage I lung cancer. Amplification of TCR beta CDR3 from genomic DNA used two-round multiplex PCR. Primers specific to each TRBV and TRBJ gene were used in first-round PCR. TCRdb used MiXCR to reprocess the multiplex PCR reads, holding one entry per CDR3 protein. The sample comprises about 19,000 distinct CDR3 sequences, roughly 55% of which are singletons, and around 30% rests with the top ten. Source: PBMCs, taken before or after stereotactic body radiation therapy (not recorded which). These TCRs come from a donor aged 50 or older with non-small cell lung cancer.

This clonotype is medium-sized within its sample. The chain has TRBV28 and TRBJ2-1; the match to TRBD2 covers 16 bases. CDR3 length: 19 residues. Unmatched junction bases numbered 12, after V lost 7 bases and J lost 3 bases. Germline CDR1 reads MDHEN; CDR2 reads SYDVKM. The CDR3 is CASNPPGLAGGPLYNEQFF. The CDR3 DNA reads as TGTGCCAGCAACCCGCCGGGACTAGCGGGAGGGCCCCTCTACAATGAGCAGTTCTTC.

This chain joins TRBV20-1 and TRBJ2-3; 7 nucleotides align to TRBD1. The length of the CDR3 is 15 residues. V shed 6 bases and J 1 base; nucleotides not matched to a gene: 10. Per germline, CDR1 DFQATT and CDR2 SNEGSKA (reference sequence). This CDR3 reads CSAQDRERGTDTQYF. DNA of the CDR3: TGCAGTGCACAAGACAGGGAAAGGGGCACAGATACGCAGTATTTT.

The rearrangement joins TRBV6-2 or TRBV6-3 to TRBJ2-7, with D perhaps matching TRBD1 (6 bases). This CDR3 is 17 amino acids long. Between the trimmed V and J ends, which lost 6 bases and 2 bases, there was a span of 23 bases. Germline assignment: CDR1 MNHEY and CDR2 SVGEGT. The DNA of the CDR3 is TGTGCCAGCAGACTTCGGACAGATAAATACGGCCCCTACGAGCAGTACTTC. This translates into CASRLRTDKYGPYEQYF.

Notes on this clonotype: One junction end disagrees with the germline gene, perhaps due to a read error. The V call is TRBV6-5, the J call TRBJ2-2; TRBD1 matches at 9 bases. The germline V gene encodes CDR1 MNHEY and CDR2 SVGAGI. This CDR3 is 16 amino acids long. This chain's CDR3 is CASIYRTGEDTWELFF. CDR3 nucleotides: TGTGCCAGCATTTATAGGACAGGGGAGGACACCTGGGAGCTGTTTTTT.

The J gene is TRBJ1-2, the V gene TRBV2; D is undetermined. The CDR3 contains 12 residues. Germline CDR1 SNHLY, CDR2 FYNNEI. Trimming took off 11 bases at V and 5 bases at J, with 15 bases between the two ends. CDR3 DNA: TGTGCCTGCATGGTCGGAATATATGGCTACACCTTC. It translates to CACMVGIYGYTF.

The genes are TRBV12-3 or TRBV12-4 and TRBJ2-1; 8 bases align to TRBD2. Unmatched junction bases numbered 3, after V lost 2 bases and J lost 3 bases. The CDR3 is 15 amino acids. CDR3: CASSLFGGVYNEQFF. In DNA, the CDR3 is TGTGCCAGCAGTTTATTCGGGGGGGTCTACAATGAGCAGTTCTTC.

As regards this clonotype: This likely reflects a read error, since a far larger clone is one base away. J is TRBJ2-5 and V is TRBV5-1; 10 bases are shared with TRBD2. The J call may be in error: the DNA end matches TRBJ2-1 better. The CDR3 has 15 residues. Germline CDR1 reads SGHRS; CDR2 reads YFSETQ. The CDR3 DNA follows: TGCGCCAGCAGCTTGCTAGCGGGAGTACGGAATGAGCAGTTCTTC. Amino acids: CASSLLAGVRNEQFF.

This clonotype has a count of ten or more. V gene TRBV20-1 combines with J gene TRBJ2-7, with D unresolved. The V end lost 4 bases, the J end lost 4 bases, and 17 bases lay between the germline ends. CDR1 and CDR2 (germline): DFQATT, SNEGSKA (reference sequence). The CDR3 contains 14 residues. The DNA for the CDR3 is TGCAGTGCTATAGGCGGACCGATGATATACGAGCAGTACTTC. This gives the protein CSAIGGPMIYEQYF.

Notes on this clonotype: This may be a read error: a much more frequent sequence differs by one nucleotide. This chain uses TRBV20-1 with TRBJ2-4; unclear D gene. This CDR3 is 11 amino acids long. Germline lookup yields CDR1 DFQATT and CDR2 SNEGSKA (reference sequence). V was pared by 6 bases and J by 9 bases, with 12 bases between. The CDR3 sequence is CSATLAVIQYF. CDR3 bases: TGCAGTGCCACCCTGGCGGTCATTCAGTACTTC.

The chain recombines TRBV6-1 with TRBJ2-3; 7 bases line up with TRBD2. J gave up 3 bases and V 10 bases, and 10 bases lay outside the gene matches. The length of the CDR3 is 14 residues. Germline V gene lookup returns CDR1 MNHNS and CDR2 SASEGT. The CDR3 here is CATSVGGGTDTQYF. The CDR3, as DNA: TGTGCCACTAGCGTCGGCGGGGGAACAGATACGCAGTATTTT.

This chain joins TRBV30 and TRBJ2-5, with D tentatively TRBD1 or TRBD2 (5 bases each). CDR3 length: 14 amino acids. CDR1 and CDR2 (germline): GTSNPN, SVGIG (reference sequence). V lost 3 bases to trimming and J lost 2 bases, with 13 bases between them. Here the CDR3 reads CAWSGDEKQETQYF. DNA of the CDR3: TGTGCCTGGAGCGGGGACGAGAAGCAAGAGACCCAGTACTTC. Together with reference TRBV30 and TRBJ2-5, the CDR3 gives the full variable domain: SQTIHQWPATLVQPVGSPLSLECTVEGTSNPNLYWYRQAAGRGLQLLFYSVGIGQISSEVPQNLSASRPQDRQFILSSKKLLLSDSGFYLCAWSGDEKQETQYFGPGTRLLVL.

A few counts support this clonotype. The rearrangement joins TRBV6-1 to TRBJ2-1; D not resolved. CDR1 is MNHNS and CDR2 is SASEGT in the germline V gene. The CDR3 totals 11 residues. V gave up 7 bases and J gave up 10 bases, with 11 bases separating them. The DNA of the CDR3 is TGTGCCAGCAAGGAAACTGCAGAGCAGTTCTTC. Protein product: CASKETAEQFF.

Points on this clonotype: This likely traces to a read error, being one base from a far larger clone. The chain is built from TRBV9 and TRBJ1-2; the D is unclear. CDR3 length: 14 amino acids. The germline gives CDR1 SGDLS, CDR2 YYNGEE. The CDR3 is CAISLRAVDYGYTF. The CDR3 DNA reads as TGTGCCATCAGCTTGAGAGCTGTTGACTATGGCTACACCTTC.

This clonotype is labeled medium-sized. This chain uses TRBV20-1 with TRBJ2-7; D might be TRBD2 (5 bases). CDR1 is DFQATT and CDR2 is SNEGSKA in the germline V gene (reference sequence). Trimming pared 3 bases from V and 5 bases from J, leaving 17 bases between. The CDR3 covers 14 residues. The CDR3 region has the DNA TGCAGTGCTAGCTCAGTGGGAGAGTTCCACGAGCAGTACTTC. This sequence encodes CSASSVGEFHEQYF.